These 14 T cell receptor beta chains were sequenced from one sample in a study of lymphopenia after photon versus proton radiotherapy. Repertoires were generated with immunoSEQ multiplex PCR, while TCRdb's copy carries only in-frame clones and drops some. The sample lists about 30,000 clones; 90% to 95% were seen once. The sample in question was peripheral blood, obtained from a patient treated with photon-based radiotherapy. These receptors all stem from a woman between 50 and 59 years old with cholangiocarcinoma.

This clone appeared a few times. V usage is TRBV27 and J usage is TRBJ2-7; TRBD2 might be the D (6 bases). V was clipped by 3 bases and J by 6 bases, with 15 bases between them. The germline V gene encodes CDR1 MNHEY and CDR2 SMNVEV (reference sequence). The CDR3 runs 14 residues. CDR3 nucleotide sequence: TGTGCCAGCAGTTTCGGAGGGTCTGAAAGCGAGCAGTACTTC. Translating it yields CASSFGGSESEQYF.

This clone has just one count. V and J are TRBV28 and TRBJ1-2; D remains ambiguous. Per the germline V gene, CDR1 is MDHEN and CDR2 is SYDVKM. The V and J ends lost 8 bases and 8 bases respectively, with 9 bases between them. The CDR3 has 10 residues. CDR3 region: CASGLWGYTF. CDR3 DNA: TGTGCCAGCGGGTTATGGGGCTACACCTTC.

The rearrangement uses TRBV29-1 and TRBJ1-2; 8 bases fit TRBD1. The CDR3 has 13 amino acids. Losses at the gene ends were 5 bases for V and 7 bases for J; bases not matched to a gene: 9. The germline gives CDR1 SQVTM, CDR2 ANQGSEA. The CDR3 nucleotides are TGCAGCGTTCTTGGACAGGGAAGAAGTGGCTACACCTTC. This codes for CSVLGQGRSGYTF.

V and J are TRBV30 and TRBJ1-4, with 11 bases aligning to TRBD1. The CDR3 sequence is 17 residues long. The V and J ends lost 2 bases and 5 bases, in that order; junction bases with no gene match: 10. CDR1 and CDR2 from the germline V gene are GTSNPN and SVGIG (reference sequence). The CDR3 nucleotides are TGTGCCTGGAGTCACCCGGGACAGGGGGAACCGAATGAAAAACTGTTTTTT. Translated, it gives CAWSHPGQGEPNEKLFF.

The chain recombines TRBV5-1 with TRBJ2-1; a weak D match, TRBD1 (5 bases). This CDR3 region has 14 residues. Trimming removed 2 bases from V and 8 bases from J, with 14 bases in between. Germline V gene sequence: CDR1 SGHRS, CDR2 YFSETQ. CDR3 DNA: TGCGCCAGCAGCTTTCAGGGTAGTGACGATGAGCAGTTCTTC. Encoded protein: CASSFQGSDDEQFF.

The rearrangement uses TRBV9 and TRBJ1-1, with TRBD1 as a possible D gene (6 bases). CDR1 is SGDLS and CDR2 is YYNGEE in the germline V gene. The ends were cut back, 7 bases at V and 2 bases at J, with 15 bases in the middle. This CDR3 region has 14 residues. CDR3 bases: TGTGCCAGCTGCCCCGACAGGTCTAACACTGAAGCTTTCTTT. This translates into CASCPDRSNTEAFF.

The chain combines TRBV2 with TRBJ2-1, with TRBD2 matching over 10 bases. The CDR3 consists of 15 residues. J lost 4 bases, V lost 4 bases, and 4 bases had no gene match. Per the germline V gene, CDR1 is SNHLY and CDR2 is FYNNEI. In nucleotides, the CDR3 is TGTGCCAGCAGTGCTGATAGCGGGGGGTACAATGAGCAGTTCTTC. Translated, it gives CASSADSGGYNEQFF.

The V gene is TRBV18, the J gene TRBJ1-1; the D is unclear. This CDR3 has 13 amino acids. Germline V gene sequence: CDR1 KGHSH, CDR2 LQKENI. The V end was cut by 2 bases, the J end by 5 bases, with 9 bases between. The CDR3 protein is CASSPGVGTEAFF. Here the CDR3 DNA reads TGTGCCAGCTCACCAGGGGTTGGGACTGAAGCTTTCTTT. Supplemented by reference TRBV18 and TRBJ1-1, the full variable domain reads NAGVMQNPRHLVRRRGQEARLRCSPMKGHSHVYWYRQLPEEGLKFMVYLQKENIIDESGMPKERFSAEFPKEGPSILRIQQVVRGDSAAYFCASSPGVGTEAFFGQGTRLTVV.

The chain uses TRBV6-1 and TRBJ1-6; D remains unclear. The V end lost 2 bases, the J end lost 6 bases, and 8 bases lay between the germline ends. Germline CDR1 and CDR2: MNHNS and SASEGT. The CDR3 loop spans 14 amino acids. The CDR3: CASSERTLNSPLHF. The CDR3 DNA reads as TGTGCCAGCAGTGAACGGACGCTTAATTCACCCCTCCACTTT.

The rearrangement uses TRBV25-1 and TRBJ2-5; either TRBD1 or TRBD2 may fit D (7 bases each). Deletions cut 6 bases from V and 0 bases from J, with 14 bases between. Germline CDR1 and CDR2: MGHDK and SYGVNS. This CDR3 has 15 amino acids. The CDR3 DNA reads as TGTGCCAGCAGCCGGGGGGACAGAAACCAAGAGACCCAGTACTTC. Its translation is CASSRGDRNQETQYF.

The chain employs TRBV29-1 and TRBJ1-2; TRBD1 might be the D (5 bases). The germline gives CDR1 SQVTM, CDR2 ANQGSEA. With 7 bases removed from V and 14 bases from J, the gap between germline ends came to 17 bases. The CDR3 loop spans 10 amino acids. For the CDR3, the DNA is TGCAGCGCATCCGGGACCACTATAACCTTC. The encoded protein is CSASGTTITF.

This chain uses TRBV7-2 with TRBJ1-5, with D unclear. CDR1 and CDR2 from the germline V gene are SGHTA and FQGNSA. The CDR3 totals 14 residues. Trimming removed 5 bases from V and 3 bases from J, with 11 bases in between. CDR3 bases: TGTGCCAGCAGCCCCCAGGCATACAATCAGCCCCAGCATTTT. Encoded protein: CASSPQAYNQPQHF.

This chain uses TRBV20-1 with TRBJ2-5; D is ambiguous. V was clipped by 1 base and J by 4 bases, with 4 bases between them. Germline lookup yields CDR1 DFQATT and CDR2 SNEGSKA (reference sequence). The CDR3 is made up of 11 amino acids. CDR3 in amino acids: CSARVVETQYF. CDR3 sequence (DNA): TGCAGTGCTAGAGTAGTAGAGACCCAGTACTTC.

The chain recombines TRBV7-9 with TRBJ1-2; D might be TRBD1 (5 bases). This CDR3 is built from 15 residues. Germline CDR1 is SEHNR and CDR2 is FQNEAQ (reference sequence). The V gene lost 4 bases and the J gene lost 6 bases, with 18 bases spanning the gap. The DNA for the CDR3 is TGTGCCAGCAGCTCCCTCGGGGGGAATCTGGATGGCTACACCTTC. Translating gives CASSSLGGNLDGYTF.